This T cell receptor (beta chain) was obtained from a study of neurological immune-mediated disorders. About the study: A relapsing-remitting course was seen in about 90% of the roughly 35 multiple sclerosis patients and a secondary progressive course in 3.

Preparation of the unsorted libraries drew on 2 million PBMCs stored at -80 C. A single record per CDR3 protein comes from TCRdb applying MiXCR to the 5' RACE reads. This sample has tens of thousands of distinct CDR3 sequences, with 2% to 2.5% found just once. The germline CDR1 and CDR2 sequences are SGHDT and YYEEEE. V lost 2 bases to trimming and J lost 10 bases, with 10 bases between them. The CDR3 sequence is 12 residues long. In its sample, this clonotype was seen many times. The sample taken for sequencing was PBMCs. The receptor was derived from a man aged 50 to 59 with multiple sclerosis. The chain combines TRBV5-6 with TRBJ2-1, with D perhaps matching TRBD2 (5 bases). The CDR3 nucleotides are TGTGCCAGCAGCTTCGCATCGGGGGAGCAGTTCTTC. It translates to CASSFASGEQFF.